This T cell receptor (beta chain) was sequenced for a study of blood T cell repertoires in COVID-19. Overall study: T cells, B-cell-depleted T cells, or PBMCs provided the cDNA or gDNA that served as material.

Per the study methods: Amplification of reference gene primers was used by the study to estimate nucleated cell counts. The data were produced by immunoSEQ multiplex PCR, yet TCRdb's version contains in-frame clones alone and is incomplete. V and J calls and clone size are as listed in that table; D and trimming were resolved from the DNA. Of roughly 150,000 clones in the sample, roughly 84% were seen once. Per the germline V gene, CDR1 is KGHSH and CDR2 is LQKENI. V lost 3 bases and J 0 bases, leaving 8 bases between the germline ends. This CDR3 comprises 14 residues. This chain uses TRBV18 with TRBJ1-1; D perhaps matches TRBD1 (5 bases). The sample comprised peripheral blood. The TCR sequence derives from a woman aged 50 to 60 in a cohort sampled during active or convalescent COVID-19. The CDR3 spells CASSPGTLNTEAFF. DNA for the CDR3: TGTGCCAGCTCACCGGGGACTTTGAACACTGAAGCTTTCTTT.